Included here is one T cell receptor (beta chain) sequence, with context. The antigen is undetermined. cDNA serving as the sequencing template came from extracted, reverse transcribed RNA. Repertoires were generated with immunoSEQ multiplex PCR, while TCRdb's copy carries only in-frame clones and drops some. The data show roughly 100,000 clones, less than 70% seen once. The data were obtained in a study of CD8+ T cells in alopecia areata. Study-wide points: Normal skin's resident alphabeta T cells are also sequenced in scalp samples. Scalp lesions, especially in alopecia totalis/universalis, had higher clonality than normal scalp.

V was cut by 4 bases and J by 8 bases, with 15 bases left in between. CDR3 length: 14 amino acids. The germline CDR1 and CDR2 sequences are MNHEY and SMNVEV (reference sequence). The V call is TRBV27, the J call TRBJ1-5; D not resolved. This TCR came from a human donor in good health. Sequencing was done on a sample of CD4+ T cells sorted from blood. CDR3 bases: TGTGCCAGCAGTTCTGGGTCTGTCCCCGAGCCCCAGCATTTT. It yields the protein CASSSGSVPEPQHF.